The clone carrying this TCR beta chain was seen only a few times. The sample belongs to a study of T cell changes during pregnancy in multiple sclerosis. Germline CDR1 MNHEY, CDR2 SMNVEV (reference sequence). This CDR3 region has 15 residues. The ends were cut back, 1 base at V and 6 bases at J, with 16 bases in the middle. TCRdb's copy holds only in-frame clones and misses some; the assay was immunoSEQ multiplex PCR. This sample has 70,000 to 75,000 clones, with approximately 94% found just once. The sample here was peripheral blood, taken in the second trimester of pregnancy. The chain couples TRBV27 to TRBJ2-7, with D maybe TRBD1 (6 bases). The TCR comes from a female donor in good health, enrolled as a control in a pregnancy study. The CDR3 DNA follows: TGTGCCAGCAGTTTATTCGTTGGGGGCCGCGGCGAGCAGTACTTC. It encodes CASSLFVGGRGEQYF.